The 15 T cell receptor beta chains below all came from one sample that was sequenced in a study of blood T cell repertoires in COVID-19 (dated by TCRdb to the early 2020s). The library came from the immunoSEQ multiplex PCR assay. The immuneACCESS repertoire file appears here via TCRdb, limited to in-frame rearrangements. These files lack a portion of the clones; in checked studies, under half of the deficit traces to unresolved V genes, and the cause of the others is not known. The sample table records approximately 45,000 clones; about four fifths of these occur just once. Approximately 6% of the sample comes from the top ten. The specimen was peripheral blood. These receptor sequences come from a woman aged 80 or over with acute or convalescent COVID-19.

This chain uses TRBV5-4 with TRBJ2-2; maybe TRBD2 (6 bases). Trimming shortened V by 3 bases and J by 6 bases, and 15 bases separated the two germline ends. From germline, CDR1 is SGHNT and CDR2 YYREEE (reference sequence). This CDR3 is 15 amino acids long. CDR3 sequence (DNA): TGTGCCAGCAGCTCCAATTGGGACTCCTCCGGGGAGCTGTTTTTT. This encodes CASSSNWDSSGELFF.

This rearrangement joins TRBV7-3 to TRBJ2-5; a possible D gene is TRBD1 (5 bases). V shed 5 bases and J shed 1 base, with 11 bases lying between them. CDR3 length equals 14 residues. Germline CDR1 SGHTA, CDR2 FQGTGA. DNA of the CDR3: TGTGCCAGCAGCCCAACAGGCCCCCAAGAGACCCAGTACTTC. This encodes CASSPTGPQETQYF.

This rearrangement joins TRBV2 to TRBJ1-5; possibly TRBD1 for D (6 bases). The CDR3 contains 13 residues. V gave up 6 bases and J gave up 3 bases, with 9 bases separating them. Germline values: CDR1 SNHLY, CDR2 FYNNEI. CDR3 amino acids: CASRGQPNQPQHF. The DNA for the CDR3 is TGTGCCAGCAGAGGACAGCCCAATCAGCCCCAGCATTTT.

V and J are TRBV11-3 and TRBJ2-7; D unclear. The CDR3 consists of 12 residues. Deletions cut 5 bases from V and 0 bases from J, with 5 bases between. In germline, CDR1 is SGHNT, CDR2 YENEEA. CDR3: CASSPNSYEQYF. In DNA, the CDR3 is TGTGCCAGCAGCCCTAACTCCTACGAGCAGTACTTC.

V is TRBV10-2 and J is TRBJ2-5, with TRBD2 matching over 11 bases. The trim removed 2 bases at V and 2 bases at J, leaving 1 base unmatched. Germline V gives CDR1 WSHSY, CDR2 SAAADI. CDR3 length equals 15 residues. CDR3 region: CASSEASGGQETQYF. For the CDR3, the DNA is TGCGCCAGCAGTGAGGCTAGCGGGGGGCAAGAGACCCAGTACTTC.

The chain links TRBV21-1 to TRBJ1-3. TRBV21-1 is a listed pseudogene. This CDR3 is built from 16 residues. The CDR3: CASVHSSLTNRNTIYF. CDR3 DNA sequence: TGTGCCAGCGTTCATTCGTCGCTAACGAATAGAAACACCATATATTTT.

This sequence joins TRBV6-5 and TRBJ2-7; D perhaps matches TRBD1 (5 bases). The CDR3 extends over 14 amino acids. The germline V gene has CDR1 MNHEY and CDR2 SVGAGI. Trimming left V 2 bases short and J 5 bases short, with 13 bases between. CDR3 nucleotides: TGTGCCAGCAGTTACGGGAACAGGATCAACGAGCAGTACTTC. This gives the protein CASSYGNRINEQYF.

J is TRBJ1-1 and V is TRBV6-5; perhaps TRBD1 as D (6 bases). The CDR3 consists of 16 residues. V was cut by 0 bases and J by 7 bases, with 18 bases left in between. Germline V CDR1 and CDR2: MNHEY, SVGAGI. Here the CDR3 reads CASSYSVTGNIVEAFF. CDR3 in DNA: TGTGCCAGCAGTTACTCGGTCACAGGGAATATAGTTGAAGCTTTCTTT.

V gene TRBV2 combines with J gene TRBJ2-7; TRBD2 might be the D (6 bases). This CDR3 contains 14 residues. The germline V gene has CDR1 SNHLY and CDR2 FYNNEI. With 7 bases removed from V and 5 bases from J, the gap between germline ends came to 18 bases. CDR3 protein: CASNQQTSTHEQYF. The CDR3 DNA reads as TGTGCCAGCAACCAGCAGACTAGTACCCACGAGCAGTACTTC.

The chain is built from TRBV5-1 and TRBJ2-7, with TRBD1 matching over 7 bases. V was clipped by 3 bases and J by 0 bases; unmatched bases: 3. Per germline, CDR1 SGHRS and CDR2 YFSETQ. The CDR3 consists of 14 residues. The CDR3 sequence is CASSSDRSSYEQYF. The DNA for the CDR3 is TGCGCCAGCAGCTCGGACAGGAGCTCCTACGAGCAGTACTTC.

The chain recombines TRBV30 with TRBJ2-1, with 9 bases fitting TRBD2. The CDR3 totals 14 residues. The J segment lost 4 bases and the V segment lost 1 base, leaving 2 bases of the junction unmatched. The germline CDR1 and CDR2 sequences are GTSNPN and SVGIG (reference sequence). The CDR3 reads CAWSEGLAYNEQFF. DNA of the CDR3: TGTGCCTGGAGTGAGGGACTAGCATACAATGAGCAGTTCTTC.

The count of this clone is one. The gene calls are TRBV5-1 and TRBJ2-2, with 11 nucleotides matching TRBD2. The CDR3 contains 16 residues. The trim removed 4 bases at V and 5 bases at J, leaving 7 bases unmatched. CDR1 is SGHRS and CDR2 is YFSETQ in the germline V gene. The CDR3 is CASSPTSGGVTGELFF. CDR3 coding DNA: TGCGCCAGCAGCCCTACTAGCGGGGGAGTAACCGGGGAGCTGTTTTTT.

The chain carries TRBV28 and TRBJ2-7, with no clear D. This CDR3 has 13 amino acids. Trimming stripped 3 bases from V and 5 bases from J, with 11 bases between. The germline CDR1 and CDR2 sequences are MDHEN and SYDVKM. CDR3 protein: CASSFPGFHEQYF. The CDR3 nucleotides read TGTGCCAGCAGTTTTCCCGGGTTCCACGAGCAGTACTTC.

The CDR3 loop is CAWGPQGADYGYTF. The DNA for the CDR3 is TGTGCCTGGGGCCCTCAGGGGGCGGACTATGGCTACACCTTC. The V call is TRBV30, the J call TRBJ1-2; 8 bases map to TRBD1. The CDR3 length is 14 residues. V trimming: 5 bases; J trimming: 3 bases; junction bases outside the gene matches: 8. The germline CDR1 and CDR2 sequences are GTSNPN and SVGIG (reference sequence).

The V call is TRBV5-6, the J call TRBJ2-1; a weak D match, TRBD2 (6 bases). The CDR3 contains 12 residues. The ends were cut back, 2 bases at V and 12 bases at J, with 12 bases in the middle. Germline CDR1 is SGHDT and CDR2 is YYEEEE. The CDR3 sequence: CASSFVAVGQFF. Here the CDR3 DNA reads TGTGCCAGCAGCTTTGTAGCGGTTGGGCAGTTCTTC.